This entry lists 20 T cell receptor beta chains sequenced from one sample in a study of T cell responses to AZD1222 COVID-19 vaccine. The method was immunoSEQ multiplex PCR; TCRdb's version includes in-frame clones alone and lacks a portion of them. The sample shows about 120,000 clones, approximately 86% of them seen only once. Source: peripheral blood, taken 28 days after the second AZD1222 dose. These receptors came from an adult who received the AZD1222 COVID-19 vaccine.

This clone was seen a single time. The chain links TRBV10-1 to TRBJ2-3; D is perhaps TRBD1 (5 bases). V lost 0 bases, J lost 6 bases, and 16 bases lay in between. This CDR3 comprises 16 residues. Germline V gene lookup returns CDR1 WNHNN and CDR2 SYGVQD (reference sequence). In DNA, the CDR3 is TGCGCCAGCAGTGAGTCGAGTATGGACAAAGGGGATACGCAGTATTTT. Its translation: CASSESSMDKGDTQYF.

This chain links TRBV6-4 with TRBJ1-6; D is possibly TRBD1 (5 bases). The V gene lost 5 bases and the J gene lost 5 bases, with 13 bases spanning the gap. The CDR3 has 15 amino acids. Germline V CDR1 and CDR2: MRHNA, SNTAGT. This CDR3 reads CASSLGGRDNSPLHF. CDR3 DNA sequence: TGTGCCAGCAGTCTGGGGGGTCGGGATAATTCACCCCTCCACTTT.

This clone was picked up one time. This chain connects TRBV19 to TRBJ1-6, with D uncertain. V was shortened by 5 bases and J by 0 bases, with 14 bases between the two germline ends. Germline loops: CDR1 LNHDA, CDR2 SQIVND (reference sequence). The CDR3 runs to 17 residues. Here the CDR3 DNA reads TGTGCCAGTAGTCCCCCCAAGCCGAGCTCCTATAATTCACCCCTCCACTTT. Translated: CASSPPKPSSYNSPLHF.

The chain uses TRBV9 and TRBJ1-2, with unresolved D. CDR3 length: 16 residues. V lost 5 bases, J lost 4 bases, and 21 bases lay in between. CDR1 and CDR2 (germline): SGDLS, YYNGEE. The chain's CDR3 is CASRRFEGRGPYGYTF. The CDR3 nucleotides are TGTGCCAGCAGGAGATTTGAAGGACGCGGGCCCTATGGCTACACCTTC. The variable domain in full, completed from reference TRBV9 and TRBJ1-2, reads DSGVTQTPKHLITATGQRVTLRCSPRSGDLSVYWYQQSLDQGLQFLIQYYNGEERAKGNILERFSAQQFPDLHSELNLSSLELGDSALYFCASRRFEGRGPYGYTFGSGTRLTVV.

The V call is TRBV6-6, the J call TRBJ1-6, with 7 bases identical to TRBD1. This CDR3 has 19 amino acids. V lost 5 bases, J lost 5 bases, and 18 bases stayed unmatched. Germline V gene sequence: CDR1 MNHNY, CDR2 SVGAGI (reference sequence). The CDR3 DNA sequence: TGTGCCAGCAGTCGGAACAGGGGTCGGTATGGTGTGGATAATTCACCCCTCCACTTT. It specifies CASSRNRGRYGVDNSPLHF.

The CDR3 loop reads CASSEGPNTEAFF. In nucleotides, the CDR3 is TGCGCCAGCAGCGAGGGACCAAACACTGAAGCTTTCTTT. This sequence joins TRBV5-1 and TRBJ1-1, with D possibly TRBD1 on 5 matching bases. This CDR3 region has 13 residues. V lost 4 bases to trimming and J lost 2 bases, with 9 bases between them. The germline gives CDR1 SGHRS, CDR2 YFSETQ.

The table lists this clone with a count of one. The J gene is TRBJ1-1, the V gene TRBV11-2, with D hard to call. Germline values: CDR1 SGHAT, CDR2 FQNNGV. This CDR3 region has 17 residues. The V end lost 5 bases, the J end lost 1 base, and 20 bases lay between the germline ends. The CDR3 reads CASSPNPGTHPNTEAFF. CDR3 DNA: TGTGCCAGCAGCCCCAACCCCGGTACGCACCCGAACACTGAAGCTTTCTTT.

The rearrangement uses TRBV2 and TRBJ2-5; D not certain. The V and J ends lost 3 bases and 6 bases respectively, with 5 bases between them. Germline CDR1 SNHLY, CDR2 FYNNEI. This CDR3 spans 11 amino acids. This CDR3 is CASSETKTQYF. CDR3 DNA: TGTGCCAGCAGTGAGACGAAGACCCAGTACTTC. The variable domain in full, completed from reference TRBV2 and TRBJ2-5, reads EPEVTQTPSHQVTQMGQEVILRCVPISNHLYFYWYRQILGQKVEFLVSFYNNEISEKSEIFDDQFSVERPDGSNFTLKIRSTKLEDSAMYFCASSETKTQYFGPGTRLLVL.

This clone came up a few times. This chain connects TRBV19 to TRBJ2-7; D is perhaps TRBD2 (5 bases). Germline CDR1 is LNHDA and CDR2 is SQIVND (reference sequence). The germline V and J ends were trimmed by 3 bases and 5 bases, with 11 bases remaining between them. The CDR3 is 13 residues long. Written as DNA, the CDR3 is TGTGCCAGTAGTATCTATTCCGGGGACGAGCAGTACTTC. As protein: CASSIYSGDEQYF.

This chain links TRBV29-1 with TRBJ2-2; 8 bases line up with TRBD1. This CDR3 has 14 amino acids. J lost 0 bases, V lost 3 bases, and 0 bases had no gene match. Germline V gives CDR1 SQVTM, CDR2 ANQGSEA. CDR3 DNA sequence: TGCAGCGTTGAGGGACAGGCGAACACCGGGGAGCTGTTTTTT. Encoded protein: CSVEGQANTGELFF.

The chain employs TRBV7-2 and TRBJ2-3; TRBD2 matches at 7 bases. The ends lost 6 bases at V and 0 bases at J; junction bases unmatched: 6. This CDR3 is 15 amino acids long. The germline V gene encodes CDR1 SGHTA and CDR2 FQGNSA. In DNA form, the CDR3 reads TGTGCCAGCAGTCGGAGCGGGACCAGCACAGATACGCAGTATTTT. Its protein is CASSRSGTSTDTQYF.

V and J are TRBV3-1 (or the pseudogene TRBV3-2) and TRBJ1-1, with D possibly matching TRBD1 (6 bases). Between the trimmed V and J ends, which lost 0 bases and 4 bases, there was a span of 9 bases. Germline CDR1 LGHDT, CDR2 YNNKEL (reference sequence). This CDR3 contains 14 residues. CDR3 region: CASSQDEGGTEAFF. In nucleotides, the CDR3 is TGTGCCAGCAGCCAAGACGAGGGGGGCACTGAAGCTTTCTTT.

The V and J genes are TRBV5-8 and TRBJ1-6; D uncertain. Germline V lookup: CDR1 SGHTS, CDR2 YDEGEE. V lost 5 bases to trimming and J lost 9 bases, with 12 bases between them. The CDR3 is 13 residues long. The CDR3 sequence: CASRGKVTSPLHF. Written as DNA, the CDR3 is TGTGCCAGCAGAGGGAAGGTTACTTCACCCCTCCACTTT.

Notes on this clone: The sample carries other DNA sequences with the same CDR3. The V and J genes are TRBV10-3 and TRBJ2-1; 9 bases map to TRBD2. CDR1 is ENHRY, CDR2 SYGVKD, per germline. The CDR3 loop spans 15 amino acids. After removal of 3 bases from V and 6 bases from J, the junction contained 6 bases not matched to a gene. CDR3 protein: CAISDDSGGPNEQFF. The CDR3 nucleotides are TGTGCCATCAGTGATGACAGCGGGGGGCCCAATGAGCAGTTCTTC.

The V and J genes are TRBV5-1 and TRBJ1-4, with D tentatively TRBD1 (5 bases). The ends were cut back, 4 bases at V and 2 bases at J, with 9 bases in the middle. CDR1 is SGHRS, CDR2 YFSETQ, per germline. CDR3 length equals 14 residues. The DNA of the CDR3 is TGCGCCAGCAGCCTGGGGGAGACTAATGAAAAACTGTTTTTT. This sequence encodes CASSLGETNEKLFF.

CDR3 in DNA: TGTGCCAGCAGCTTAGAAGGCTTTAAGAACACTGAAGCTTTCTTT. This codes for CASSLEGFKNTEAFF. The chain links TRBV11-3 to TRBJ1-1; D gene ambiguous. The V gene lost 0 bases and the J gene lost 1 base, with 9 bases spanning the gap. CDR1 is SGHNT, CDR2 YENEEA, per germline. The CDR3 spans 15 residues.

The chain couples TRBV7-2 to TRBJ2-3; TRBD2 agrees at 9 bases. The CDR3 is 17 residues long. Germline V gene sequence: CDR1 SGHTA, CDR2 FQGNSA. V was pared by 4 bases and J by 5 bases, with 13 bases of the junction left unmatched. CDR3 in amino acids: CASSSKTHSGGLDTQYF. CDR3 nucleotide sequence: TGTGCCAGCAGCTCGAAGACGCATAGCGGGGGTCTAGATACGCAGTATTTT.

A few counts support this clone. The chain combines TRBV23-1 with TRBJ2-7; 9 nucleotides line up with TRBD1. TRBV23-1 is filed as an ORF, its function uncertain. With 3 bases clipped from V and 2 bases from J, the junction kept 17 bases outside the gene matches. The CDR3 length is 19 residues. The chain's CDR3 is CASSHKLDRGRSLPYEQYF. The CDR3 DNA reads as TGCGCCAGCAGTCATAAATTGGACAGGGGCCGTAGTTTACCCTACGAGCAGTACTTC.

This clone turned up a few times. The genes are TRBV2 and TRBJ2-5; 12 positions match TRBD2. Germline V gives CDR1 SNHLY, CDR2 FYNNEI. This CDR3 spans 16 amino acids. After removal of 8 bases from V and 2 bases from J, the junction contained 9 bases not matched to a gene. CDR3 residues: CASGDRLAGEQETQYF. In DNA form, the CDR3 reads TGTGCCAGCGGGGACCGACTAGCGGGGGAACAAGAGACCCAGTACTTC.

CDR3 sequence: CASSVSYGNTEAFF. CDR3 nucleotides: TGTGCCAGCAGCGTCTCGTATGGGAACACTGAAGCTTTCTTT. The chain carries TRBV9 and TRBJ1-1, with D unclear. V was pared by 2 bases and J by 1 base, with 9 bases between. This CDR3 is built from 14 residues. The germline V gene has CDR1 SGDLS and CDR2 YYNGEE.